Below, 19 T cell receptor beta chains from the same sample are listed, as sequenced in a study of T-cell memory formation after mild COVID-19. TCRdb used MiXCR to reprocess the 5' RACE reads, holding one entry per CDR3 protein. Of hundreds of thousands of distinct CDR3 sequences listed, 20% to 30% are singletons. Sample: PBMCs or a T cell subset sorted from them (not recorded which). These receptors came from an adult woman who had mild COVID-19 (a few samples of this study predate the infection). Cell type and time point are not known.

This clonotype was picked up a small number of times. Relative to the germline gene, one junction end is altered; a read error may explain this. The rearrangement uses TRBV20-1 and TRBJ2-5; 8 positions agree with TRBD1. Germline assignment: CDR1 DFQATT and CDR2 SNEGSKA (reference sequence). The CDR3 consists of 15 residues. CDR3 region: CSGRDTDRARETQYF. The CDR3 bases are TGCAGTGGTAGAGATACGGACAGGGCCAGGGAGACCCAGTACTTC.

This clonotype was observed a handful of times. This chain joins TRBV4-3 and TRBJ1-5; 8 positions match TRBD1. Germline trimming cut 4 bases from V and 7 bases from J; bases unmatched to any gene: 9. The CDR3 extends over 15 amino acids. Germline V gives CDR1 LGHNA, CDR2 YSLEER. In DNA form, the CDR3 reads TGCGCCAGCAGCCTTGACAGGGGACTTGAGCAGCCCCAGCATTTT. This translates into CASSLDRGLEQPQHF.

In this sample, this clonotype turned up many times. Here the CDR3 DNA reads TGTGCCACCTCGATATTAATGGGGCGGGACAATGAGCAGTTCTTC. This codes for CATSILMGRDNEQFF. The rearrangement links TRBV12-3 or TRBV12-4 to TRBJ2-1, with D perhaps matching TRBD1 or TRBD2 (5 bases each). V was pared by 10 bases and J by 5 bases, with 21 bases between. CDR3 size: 15 residues.

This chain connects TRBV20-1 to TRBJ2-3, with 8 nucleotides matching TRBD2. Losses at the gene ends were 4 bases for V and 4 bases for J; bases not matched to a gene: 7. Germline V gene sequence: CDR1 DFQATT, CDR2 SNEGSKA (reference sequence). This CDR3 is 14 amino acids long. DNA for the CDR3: TGCAGTGCTAACCCAGCGGGAGAACCAGATACGCAGTATTTT. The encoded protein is CSANPAGEPDTQYF.

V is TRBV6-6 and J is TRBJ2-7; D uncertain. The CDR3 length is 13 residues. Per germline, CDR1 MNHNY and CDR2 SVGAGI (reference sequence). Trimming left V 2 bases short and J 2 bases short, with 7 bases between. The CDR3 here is CASSYEVTYEQYF. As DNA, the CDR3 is TGTGCCAGCAGTTACGAGGTAACCTACGAGCAGTACTTC.

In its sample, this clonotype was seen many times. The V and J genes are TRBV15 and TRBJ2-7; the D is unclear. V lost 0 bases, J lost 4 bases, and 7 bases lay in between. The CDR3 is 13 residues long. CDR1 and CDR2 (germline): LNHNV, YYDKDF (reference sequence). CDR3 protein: CATSRDLGYEQYF. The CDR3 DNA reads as TGTGCCACCAGCAGAGATCTTGGGTACGAGCAGTACTTC. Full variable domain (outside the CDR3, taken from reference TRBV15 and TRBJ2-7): DAMVIQNPRYQVTQFGKPVTLSCSQTLNHNVMYWYQQKSSQAPKLLFHYYDKDFNNEADTPDNFQSRRPNTSFCFLDIRSPGLGDTAMYLCATSRDLGYEQYFGPGTRLTVT.

Here the CDR3 reads CASSYFNQPQHF. Written as DNA, the CDR3 is TGTGCCAGCAGTTATTTTAATCAGCCCCAGCATTTT. The chain is built from TRBV6-2 or TRBV6-3 and TRBJ1-5; no definite D call. The V end was cut by 3 bases, the J end by 4 bases, with 4 bases between. Per germline, CDR1 MNHEY and CDR2 SVGEGT. The CDR3 contains 12 residues.

The CDR3 reads CASSARDRRGTEAFF. CDR3 nucleotide sequence: TGTGCCAGCAGCGCGCGGGACAGACGAGGGACTGAAGCTTTCTTT. The chain joins TRBV7-8 to TRBJ1-1, with TRBD1 matching over 7 bases. V was pared by 5 bases and J by 5 bases, with 11 bases of the junction left unmatched. CDR3 length equals 15 residues. Germline CDR1 is SGHVS and CDR2 is FQNEAQ.

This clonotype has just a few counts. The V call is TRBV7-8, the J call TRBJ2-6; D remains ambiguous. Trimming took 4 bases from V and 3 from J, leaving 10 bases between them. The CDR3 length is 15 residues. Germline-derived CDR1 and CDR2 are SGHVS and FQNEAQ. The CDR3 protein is CASSSYWSGANVLTF. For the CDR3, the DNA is TGTGCCAGCAGCTCATATTGGAGTGGGGCCAACGTCCTGACTTTC.

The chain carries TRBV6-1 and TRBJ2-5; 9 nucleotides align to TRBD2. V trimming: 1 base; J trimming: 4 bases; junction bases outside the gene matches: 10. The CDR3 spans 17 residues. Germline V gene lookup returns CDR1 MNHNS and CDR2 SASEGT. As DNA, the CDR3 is TGTGCCAGCAGTGAAGTGGTAGCGGGAGAAGGGGGAGAGACCCAGTACTTC. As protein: CASSEVVAGEGGETQYF.

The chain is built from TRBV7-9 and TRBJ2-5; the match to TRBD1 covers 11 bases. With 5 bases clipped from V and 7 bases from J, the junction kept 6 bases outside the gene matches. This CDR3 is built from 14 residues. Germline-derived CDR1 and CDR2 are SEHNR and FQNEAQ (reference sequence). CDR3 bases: TGTGCCAGCAGCACTCCGGGGACAGGGGGGACCCAGTACTTC. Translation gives CASSTPGTGGTQYF.

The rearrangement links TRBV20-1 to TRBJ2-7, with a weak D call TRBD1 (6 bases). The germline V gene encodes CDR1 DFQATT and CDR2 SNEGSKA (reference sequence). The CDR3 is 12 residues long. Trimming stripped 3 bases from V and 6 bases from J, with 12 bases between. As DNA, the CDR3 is TGCAGTGCTAGTAGGCAGACAGGCGAGCAGTACTTC. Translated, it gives CSASRQTGEQYF.

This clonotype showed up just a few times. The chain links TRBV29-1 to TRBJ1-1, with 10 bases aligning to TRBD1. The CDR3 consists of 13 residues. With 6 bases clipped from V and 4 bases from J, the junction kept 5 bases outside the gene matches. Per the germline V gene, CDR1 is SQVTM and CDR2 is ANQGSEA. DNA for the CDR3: TGCAGCGTGACAGACAGGGGGCTCACTGAAGCTTTCTTT. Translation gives CSVTDRGLTEAFF.

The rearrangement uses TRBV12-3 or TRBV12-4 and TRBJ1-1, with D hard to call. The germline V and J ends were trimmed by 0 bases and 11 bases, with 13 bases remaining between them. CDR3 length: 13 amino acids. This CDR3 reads CASSLAGRGLAFF. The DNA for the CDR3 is TGTGCCAGCAGTTTAGCAGGACGGGGATTGGCTTTCTTT.

The CDR3 nucleotides read TGTGCCATCAGTGAGTACGGCGGGATGATTGACAATGAGCAGTTCTTC. Translation gives CAISEYGGMIDNEQFF. The V call is TRBV10-3, the J call TRBJ2-1; weak D call: TRBD2 (6 bases). V was clipped by 1 base and J by 5 bases, with 15 bases between them. Germline assignment: CDR1 ENHRY and CDR2 SYGVKD. CDR3 length equals 16 residues.

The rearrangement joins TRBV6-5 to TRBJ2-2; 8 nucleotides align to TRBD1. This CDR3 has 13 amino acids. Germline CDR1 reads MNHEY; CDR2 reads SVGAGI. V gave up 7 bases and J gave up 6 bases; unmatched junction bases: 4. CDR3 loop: CASTLDRAGELFF. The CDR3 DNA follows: TGTGCCAGCACCCTGGACAGGGCCGGGGAGCTGTTTTTT.

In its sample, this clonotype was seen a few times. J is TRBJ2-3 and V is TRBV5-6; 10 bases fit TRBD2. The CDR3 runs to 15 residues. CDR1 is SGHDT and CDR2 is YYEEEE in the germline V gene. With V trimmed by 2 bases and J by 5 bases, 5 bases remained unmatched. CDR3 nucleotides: TGTGCCAGCAGCTTTCAGCGGGAGGGAGGAGATACGCAGTATTTT. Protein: CASSFQREGGDTQYF.

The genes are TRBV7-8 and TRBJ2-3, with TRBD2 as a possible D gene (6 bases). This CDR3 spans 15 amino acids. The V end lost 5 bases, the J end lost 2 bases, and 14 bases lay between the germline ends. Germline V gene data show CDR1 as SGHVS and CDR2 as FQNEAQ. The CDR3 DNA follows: TGTGCCAGCAGCCTGGGACTCTTGAACACAGATACGCAGTATTTT. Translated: CASSLGLLNTDTQYF.

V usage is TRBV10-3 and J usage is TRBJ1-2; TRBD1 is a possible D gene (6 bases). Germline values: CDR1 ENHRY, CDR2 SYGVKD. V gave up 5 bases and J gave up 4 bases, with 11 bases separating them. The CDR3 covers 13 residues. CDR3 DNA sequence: TGTGCCATCAGTTCGGGACAACCCTATGGCTACACCTTC. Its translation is CAISSGQPYGYTF.